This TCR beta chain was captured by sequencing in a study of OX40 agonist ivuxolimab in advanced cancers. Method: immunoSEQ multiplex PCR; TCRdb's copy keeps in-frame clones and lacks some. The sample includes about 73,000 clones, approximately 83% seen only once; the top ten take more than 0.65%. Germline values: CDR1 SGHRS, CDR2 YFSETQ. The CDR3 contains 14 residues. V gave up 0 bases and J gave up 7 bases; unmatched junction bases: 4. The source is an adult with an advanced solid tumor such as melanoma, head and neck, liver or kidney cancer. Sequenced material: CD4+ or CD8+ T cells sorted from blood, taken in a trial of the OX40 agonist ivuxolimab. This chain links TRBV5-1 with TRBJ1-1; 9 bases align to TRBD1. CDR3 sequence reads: CASSLAGTGHEAFF. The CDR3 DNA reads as TGCGCCAGCAGCTTGGCCGGGACAGGGCATGAAGCTTTCTTT.